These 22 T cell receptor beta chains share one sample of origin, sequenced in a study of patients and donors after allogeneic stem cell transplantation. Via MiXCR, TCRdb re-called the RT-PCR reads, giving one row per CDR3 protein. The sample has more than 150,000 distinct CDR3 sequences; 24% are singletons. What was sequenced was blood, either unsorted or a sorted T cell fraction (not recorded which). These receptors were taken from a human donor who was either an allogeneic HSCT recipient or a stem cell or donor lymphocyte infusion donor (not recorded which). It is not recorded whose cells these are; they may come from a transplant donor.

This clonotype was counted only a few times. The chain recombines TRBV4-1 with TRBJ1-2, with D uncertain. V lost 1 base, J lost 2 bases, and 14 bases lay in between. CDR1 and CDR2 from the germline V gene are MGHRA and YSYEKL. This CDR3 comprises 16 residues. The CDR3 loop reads CASSQGSEGRNYGYTF. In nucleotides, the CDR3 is TGCGCCAGCAGCCAAGGGTCGGAAGGGCGGAACTATGGCTACACCTTC.

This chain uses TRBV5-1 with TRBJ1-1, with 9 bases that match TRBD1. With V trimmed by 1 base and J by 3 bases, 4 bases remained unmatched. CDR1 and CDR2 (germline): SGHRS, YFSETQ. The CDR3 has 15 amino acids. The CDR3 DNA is TGCGCCAGCAGCTTGACTCGACAGGGGGACACTGAAGCTTTCTTT. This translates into CASSLTRQGDTEAFF. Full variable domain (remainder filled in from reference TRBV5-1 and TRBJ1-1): KAGVTQTPRYLIKTRGQQVTLSCSPISGHRSVSWYQQTPGQGLQFLFEYFSETQRNKGNFPGRFSGRQFSNSRSEMNVSTLELGDSALYLCASSLTRQGDTEAFFGQGTRLTVV.

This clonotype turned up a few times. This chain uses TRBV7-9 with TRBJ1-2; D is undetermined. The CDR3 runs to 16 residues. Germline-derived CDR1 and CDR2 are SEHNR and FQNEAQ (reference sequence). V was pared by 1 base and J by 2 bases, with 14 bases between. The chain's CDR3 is CASSLVPQRTNYGYTF. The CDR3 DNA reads TGTGCCAGCAGCTTAGTCCCGCAGAGAACAAACTATGGCTACACCTTC.

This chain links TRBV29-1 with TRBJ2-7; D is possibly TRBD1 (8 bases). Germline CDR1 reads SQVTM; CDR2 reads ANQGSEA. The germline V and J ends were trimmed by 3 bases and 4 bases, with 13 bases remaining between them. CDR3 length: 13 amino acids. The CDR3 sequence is CSVEDREGYEQYF. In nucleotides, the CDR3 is TGCAGCGTTGAGGACAGGGAGGGGTACGAGCAGTACTTC.

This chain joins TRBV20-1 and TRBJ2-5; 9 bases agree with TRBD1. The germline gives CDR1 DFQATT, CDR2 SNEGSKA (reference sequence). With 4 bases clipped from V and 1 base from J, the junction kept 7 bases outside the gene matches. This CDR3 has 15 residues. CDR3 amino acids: CSAKLGTGPQETQYF. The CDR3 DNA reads TGCAGTGCTAAACTCGGGACAGGGCCCCAAGAGACCCAGTACTTC.

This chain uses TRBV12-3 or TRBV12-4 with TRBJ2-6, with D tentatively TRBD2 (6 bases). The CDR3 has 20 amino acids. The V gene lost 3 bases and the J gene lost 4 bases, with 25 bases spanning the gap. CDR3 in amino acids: CASSLTRRGAVIRGANVLTF. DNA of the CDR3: TGTGCCAGCAGTTTGACTAGACGGGGCGCGGTCATTCGAGGGGCCAACGTCCTGACTTTC.

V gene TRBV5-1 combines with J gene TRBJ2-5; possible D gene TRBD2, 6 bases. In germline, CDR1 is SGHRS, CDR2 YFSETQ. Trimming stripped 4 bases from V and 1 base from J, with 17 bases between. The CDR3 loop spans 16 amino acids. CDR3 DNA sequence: TGCGCCAGCAGCCTCCGGGACTGGCATTTCCAAGAGACCCAGTACTTC. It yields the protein CASSLRDWHFQETQYF.

Here the CDR3 reads CASSQTGTYEQYF. The CDR3, as DNA: TGTGCCAGCAGTCAGACAGGGACCTACGAGCAGTACTTC. The rearrangement uses TRBV6-5 and TRBJ2-7; 7 nucleotides match TRBD1. V gave up 5 bases and J gave up 2 bases; unmatched junction bases: 3. CDR3 length: 13 amino acids. Germline V gene data show CDR1 as MNHEY and CDR2 as SVGAGI.

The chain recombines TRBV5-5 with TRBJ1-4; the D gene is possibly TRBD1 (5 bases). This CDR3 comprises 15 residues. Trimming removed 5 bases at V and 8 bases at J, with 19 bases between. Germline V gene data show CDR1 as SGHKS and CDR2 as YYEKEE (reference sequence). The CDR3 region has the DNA TGTGCCAGCAGTTCGGGACTTCTCTGGCGGGAAAAACTGTTTTTT. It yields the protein CASSSGLLWREKLFF.

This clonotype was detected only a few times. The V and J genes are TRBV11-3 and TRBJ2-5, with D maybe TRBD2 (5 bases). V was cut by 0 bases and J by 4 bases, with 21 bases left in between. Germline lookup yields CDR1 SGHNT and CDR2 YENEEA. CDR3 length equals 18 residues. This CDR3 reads CASSLDRKPSSVGETQYF. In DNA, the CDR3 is TGTGCCAGCAGCTTAGATCGAAAACCTAGCTCGGTGGGAGAGACCCAGTACTTC.

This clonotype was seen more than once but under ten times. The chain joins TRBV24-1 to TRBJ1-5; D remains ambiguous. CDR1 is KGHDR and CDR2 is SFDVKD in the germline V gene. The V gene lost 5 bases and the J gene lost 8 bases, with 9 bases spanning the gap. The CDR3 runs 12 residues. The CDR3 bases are TGTGCCACCAGTGCGGGGTTTGAGCCCCAGCATTTT. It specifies CATSAGFEPQHF.

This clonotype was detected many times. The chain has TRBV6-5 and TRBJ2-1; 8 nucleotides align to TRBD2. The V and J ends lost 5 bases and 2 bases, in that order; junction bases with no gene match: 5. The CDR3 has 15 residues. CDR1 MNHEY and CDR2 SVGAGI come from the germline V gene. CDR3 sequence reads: CASSLQRGTYNEQFF. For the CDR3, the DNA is TGTGCCAGCAGTCTCCAGCGGGGGACCTACAATGAGCAGTTCTTC.

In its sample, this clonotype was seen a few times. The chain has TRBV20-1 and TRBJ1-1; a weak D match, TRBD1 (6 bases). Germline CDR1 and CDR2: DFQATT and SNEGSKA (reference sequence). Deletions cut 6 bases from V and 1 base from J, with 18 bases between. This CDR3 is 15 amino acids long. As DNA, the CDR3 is TGCAGTGCCGGTACGTTGAGGGGGGCGAACACTGAAGCTTTCTTT. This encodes CSAGTLRGANTEAFF.

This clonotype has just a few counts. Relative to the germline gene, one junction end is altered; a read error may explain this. In DNA, the CDR3 is TGTGCTAGCAGCTTGGGACTAGCGGGACGGAGGACCGGGGAGCTGTTTTTT. Translating gives CASSLGLAGRRTGELFF. The gene calls are TRBV7-7 and TRBJ2-2; TRBD2 matches 13 bases. There are 17 residues in the CDR3. CDR1 and CDR2 (germline): SSHAT, FNYEAQ (reference sequence).

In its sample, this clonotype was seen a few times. The CDR3 here is CASSQGGGPYNEQFF. As DNA, the CDR3 is TGTGCCAGCAGTCAAGGGGGGGGTCCCTACAATGAGCAGTTCTTC. This chain links TRBV6-5 with TRBJ2-1, with D perhaps matching TRBD2 (7 bases). V lost 5 bases and J lost 2, with 13 bases in between. Germline V gene data show CDR1 as MNHEY and CDR2 as SVGAGI. CDR3 size: 15 residues.

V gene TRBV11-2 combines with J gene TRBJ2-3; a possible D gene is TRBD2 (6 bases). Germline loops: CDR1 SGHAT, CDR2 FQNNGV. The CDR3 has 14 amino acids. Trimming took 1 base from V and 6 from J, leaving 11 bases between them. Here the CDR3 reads CASSLAGVTDTQYF. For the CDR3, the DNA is TGTGCCAGCAGCTTAGCGGGAGTCACGGATACGCAGTATTTT.

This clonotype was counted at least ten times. The CDR3 loop reads CATAPGGTEAFF. Here the CDR3 DNA reads TGTGCCACCGCCCCCGGCGGTACTGAAGCTTTCTTT. The chain is built from TRBV12-3 or TRBV12-4 and TRBJ1-1; D is ambiguous. Trimming took 10 bases from V and 5 from J, leaving 14 bases between them. The CDR3 consists of 12 residues.

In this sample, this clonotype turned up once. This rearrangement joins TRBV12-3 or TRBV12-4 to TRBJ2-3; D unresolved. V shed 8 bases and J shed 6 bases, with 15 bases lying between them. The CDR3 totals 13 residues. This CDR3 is CASLFRVGDTQYF. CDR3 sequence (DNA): TGTGCCAGCCTTTTCCGGGTTGGCGATACGCAGTATTTT.

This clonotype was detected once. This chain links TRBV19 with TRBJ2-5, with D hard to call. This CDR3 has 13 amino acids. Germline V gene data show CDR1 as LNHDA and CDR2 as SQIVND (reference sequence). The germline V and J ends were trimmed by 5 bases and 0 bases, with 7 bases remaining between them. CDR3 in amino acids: CASSPEYQETQYF. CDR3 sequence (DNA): TGTGCCAGTAGTCCGGAGTACCAAGAGACCCAGTACTTC. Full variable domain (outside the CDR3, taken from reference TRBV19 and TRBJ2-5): DGGITQSPKYLFRKEGQNVTLSCEQNLNHDAMYWYRQDPGQGLRLIYYSQIVNDFQKGDIAEGYSVSREKKESFPLTVTSAQKNPTAFYLCASSPEYQETQYFGPGTRLLVL.

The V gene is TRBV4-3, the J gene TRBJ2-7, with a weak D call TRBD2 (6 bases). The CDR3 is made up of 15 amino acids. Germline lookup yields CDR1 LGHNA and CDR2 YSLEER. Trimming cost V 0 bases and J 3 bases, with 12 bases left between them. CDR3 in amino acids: CASSQDRAGSYEQYF. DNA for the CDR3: TGCGCCAGCAGCCAAGATCGGGCCGGGAGCTACGAGCAGTACTTC.

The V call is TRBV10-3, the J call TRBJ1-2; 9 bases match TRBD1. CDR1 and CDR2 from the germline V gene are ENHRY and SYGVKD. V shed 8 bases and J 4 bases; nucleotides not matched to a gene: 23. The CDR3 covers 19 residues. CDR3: CAIDRGPTGQGSIGYGYTF. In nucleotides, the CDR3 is TGTGCCATCGATCGGGGACCTACGGGACAGGGCAGCATTGGCTATGGCTACACCTTC.

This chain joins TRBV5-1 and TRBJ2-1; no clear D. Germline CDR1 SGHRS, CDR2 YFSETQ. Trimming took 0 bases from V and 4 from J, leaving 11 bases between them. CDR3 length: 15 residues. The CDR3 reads CASSLEEANYNEQFF. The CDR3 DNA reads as TGCGCCAGCAGCTTGGAAGAGGCAAATTACAATGAGCAGTTCTTC.